The T cell receptor beta chain under discussion was sequenced for a study of response to subunit inactivated influenza vaccine listed by TCRdb under 2018. About the full investigation: The study used deep quantitative T cell receptor repertoire profiling to track responses to a trivalent subunit inactivated influenza vaccine.

The investigation overall reported the following: The authors suggested that each seasonal influenza vaccination may recruit only a limited number of new T cells.

The CDR3 has 17 amino acids, counting the end cysteine and phenylalanine. CDR3 DNA is the only sequence kept; it has 51 bases, read in frame from the first base. CDR1 and CDR2 were assigned from the germline V gene as SNHLY and FYNNEI. The germline V end is reduced by 6 bases and the J end by 0 bases; junction bases left unmatched: 14. The method was RT-PCR. TCRdb shows the sequencer as Illumina HiSeq 2500. TCRdb reprocessing: public reads trimmed at Q25 with fastp, clones called with MiXCR, in-frame beta chains kept. Identical CDR3 protein sequences are pooled into one entry, listed with their most common genes and DNA. This sample holds about 540,000 distinct CDR3 sequences; around a quarter were observed only once. 2.5% to 3.5% of the sample rests with the top ten. This clonotype occurred a few times. Its binding antigen is unknown. Base qualities were left out, and no much larger clone turns up one base away.

This same sample was also taken into another study, of T cells expressing NK-cell markers. That second report states: TCR beta cDNA libraries were made by 5'RACE template switching that added a universal primer site and unique molecular identifiers. Three sorted T-cell subsets (CD3+CD56+NKG2C+, CD3+CD56+NKG2C- and CD3+CD56-NKG2C+) from several donors had their TCR beta-chain repertoires profiled. Of the eight sequenced donors, seven were found to be HCMV-seropositive and one was found to be HCMV-seronegative. To restrict sorting to alphabetaTCR-expressing T cells, an anti-gammadeltaTCR antibody was added in several experiments. In more than 5 donors, the dominant CD3+CD56+NKG2C+ clonotypes were found to rank among the top 10 CD8+ clonotypes and to make up 1.0-7.0% of CD8+ T cells. Those dominant clonotypes were again the most abundant among CD3+CD56-NKG2C+ cells in a few donors, at roughly 28.3-60.1%. It remained unclear whether the expanded NKG2C-expressing T cell clones were specific for HCMV antigens. Randomly selected healthy volunteers, three men and five women, were used as the eight sequenced donors. A commercial ELISA kit detecting HCMV-specific IgG in serum was used to determine HCMV serostatus. Ficoll density gradient centrifugation was used to isolate peripheral blood mononuclear cells from blood. Using Miltenyi isolation kits, CD4+ and CD8+ T cells were isolated from PBMC through magnetic immunoseparation. cDNA synthesis was primed from the TCR beta constant segment and was followed by two successive PCR amplification steps. Sequencing of the libraries produced 2 x 150 bp reads on Illumina HiSeq 2000/2500, MiSeq or NextSeq. MIGEC handled demultiplexing of the reads and grouping by UMI, while MiTCR was used to assemble and quantify clonotypes. To exclude erroneous sequences, only TCR cDNA sequences supported by at least two reads were retained. The tcR package was used for downstream repertoire analysis, and clonotypes were matched across fractions by CDR3 nucleotide sequence plus V segment. Antigen specificity was annotated against VDJdb with VDJmatch, allowing one amino acid substitution in CDR3.

The rearranged chain carries TRBV2 and TRBJ2-7; 7 central bases correspond to TRBD2. The sequences come from CD4+ T cells sorted from PBMCs, collected about 11 days after vaccination. The sequence was collected from a man in his fifties or sixties who received an inactivated influenza vaccine. Donor details come from another sample of the same person, matched by shared clones. In nucleotides, the sequence is TGTGCCAGCAGCGGACGACTGAGCGGGACGGGCTCCTACGAGCAGTACTTC. It encodes CASSGRLSGTGSYEQYF.